This T cell receptor (beta chain) originates from a study of blood T cell repertoires in COVID-19. Study in general: The cDNA or gDNA used as material had been derived from T cells, B-cell-depleted T cells, or PBMCs.

The ends lost 4 bases at V and 7 bases at J; junction bases unmatched: 7. CDR3 length: 16 residues. Germline V lookup: CDR1 LNHDA, CDR2 SQIVND (reference sequence). Only in-frame clones appear in the TCRdb table, and some are missing; sequencing was by immunoSEQ multiplex PCR. The top ten hold around 20% of the sample, which has some 73,000 clones, 73% seen once. V is TRBV19 and J is TRBJ2-1; 13 nucleotides line up with TRBD2. The TCR comes from a man aged 60-69 years with acute or convalescent COVID-19. Sequencing used peripheral blood. The chain's CDR3 is CASSTLLAGGPNEQFF. Here the CDR3 DNA reads TGTGCCAGTAGTACCCTACTAGCGGGAGGGCCAAATGAGCAGTTCTTC.